In its sample, the clone carrying this TCR beta chain was seen a few times. The use of a sample-barcoded 5' primer and a J-beta primer mix characterized a second PCR of about 6 to 11 cycles. TCRdb itself ran the 5' RACE reads through MiXCR, one entry per CDR3 protein. The sample lists more than 600,000 distinct CDR3 sequences; approximately 25% were seen once. These data come from a study of blood T cells in healthy people across ages. The CDR3 contains 13 residues. V was trimmed by 0 bases and J by 3 bases, leaving 6 bases between them. The germline gives CDR1 MNHEY, CDR2 SMNVEV (reference sequence). These sequences were also reported in another study, on T cells of mothers and their children. That source adds: Each mother yielded more than 9 million TCR beta CDR3 reads. Each child yielded some 3 million reads. TCR recombination output is shaped by thymic selection similarly in related and unrelated pairs. Slightly higher, non-significant overlap characterized related mother-child pairs relative to unrelated pairs.

Input material: blood. The chain links TRBV27 to TRBJ2-7; D uncertain. The origin of this receptor is a boy aged 5-17 years in good health. CDR3: CASSLSANYEQYF. The CDR3 bases are TGTGCCAGCAGTTTATCGGCCAACTACGAGCAGTACTTC.